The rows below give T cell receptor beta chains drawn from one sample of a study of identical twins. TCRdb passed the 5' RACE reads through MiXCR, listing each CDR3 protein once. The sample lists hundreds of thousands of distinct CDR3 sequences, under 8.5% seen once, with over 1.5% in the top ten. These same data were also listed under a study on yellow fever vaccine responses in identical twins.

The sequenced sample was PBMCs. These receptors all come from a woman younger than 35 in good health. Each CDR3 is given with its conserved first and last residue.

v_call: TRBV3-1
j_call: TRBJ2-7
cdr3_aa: CASSQEGRFYEQYF

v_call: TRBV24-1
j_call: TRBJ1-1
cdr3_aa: CATSVRTGGGAEAFF

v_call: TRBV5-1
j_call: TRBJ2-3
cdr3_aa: CASTEEDTQYF

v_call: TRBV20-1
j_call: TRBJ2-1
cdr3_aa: CSAKPGLANNEQFF

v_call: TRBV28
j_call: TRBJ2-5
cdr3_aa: CASSSRAGAETQYF

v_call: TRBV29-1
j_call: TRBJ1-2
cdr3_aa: CSDRQGDGYTF

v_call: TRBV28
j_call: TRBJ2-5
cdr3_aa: CASSSVSGLSETQYF

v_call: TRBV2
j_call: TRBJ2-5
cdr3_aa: CASSDKQGAWETQYF

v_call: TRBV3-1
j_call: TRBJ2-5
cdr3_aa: CASSRTTQETQYF

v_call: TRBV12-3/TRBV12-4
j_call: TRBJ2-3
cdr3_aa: CASSEGLTRYF

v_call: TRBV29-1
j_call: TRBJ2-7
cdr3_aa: CSVGDRVGYEQYF

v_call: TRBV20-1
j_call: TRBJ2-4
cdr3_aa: CSATQEGRNIQYF

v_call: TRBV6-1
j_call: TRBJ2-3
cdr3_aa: CASSEPGQGLSDTQYF

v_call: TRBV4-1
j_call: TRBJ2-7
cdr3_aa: CASSPTWDPYEQYF

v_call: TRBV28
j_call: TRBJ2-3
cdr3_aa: CASSTAGASTDTQYF

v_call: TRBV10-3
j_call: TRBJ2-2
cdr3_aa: CAISDRTSGGTGELFF

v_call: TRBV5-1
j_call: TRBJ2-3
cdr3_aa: CVSSTGTSGIADTQYF

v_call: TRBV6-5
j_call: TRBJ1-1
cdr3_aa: CASSYSRGNTEAFF

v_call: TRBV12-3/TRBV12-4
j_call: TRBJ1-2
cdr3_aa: CASSLRGHGYTF

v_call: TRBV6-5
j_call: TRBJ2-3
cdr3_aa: CASSYSYGGATDTQYF

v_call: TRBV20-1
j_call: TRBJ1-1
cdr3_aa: CSARTGSTEAFF

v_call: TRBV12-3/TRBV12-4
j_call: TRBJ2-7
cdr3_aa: CASRPSGGSYEQYF

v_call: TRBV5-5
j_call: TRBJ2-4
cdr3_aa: CASSAGQGFNIQYF

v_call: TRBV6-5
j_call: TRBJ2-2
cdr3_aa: CASSYSLGQSSGELFF

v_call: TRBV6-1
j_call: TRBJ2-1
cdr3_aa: CAVGVYNEQFF

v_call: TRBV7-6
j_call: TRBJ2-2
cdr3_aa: CASSLGQGYTGELFF

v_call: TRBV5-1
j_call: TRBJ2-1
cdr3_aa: CASSLVSGGSWNEQFF

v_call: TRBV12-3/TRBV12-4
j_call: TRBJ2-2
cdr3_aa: CASGGQGIRVRTGELFF

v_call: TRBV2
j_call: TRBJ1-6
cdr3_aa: CARESTSDYNSPLHF

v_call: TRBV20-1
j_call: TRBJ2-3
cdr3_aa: CCARQPNIRTDTQYF

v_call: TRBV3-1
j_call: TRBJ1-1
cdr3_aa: CASSQVARGGKAFF

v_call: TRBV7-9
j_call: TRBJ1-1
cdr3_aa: CASSLAWTGVDGTEAFF

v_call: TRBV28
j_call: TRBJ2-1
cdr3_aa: CASIRPGAISYNEQFF